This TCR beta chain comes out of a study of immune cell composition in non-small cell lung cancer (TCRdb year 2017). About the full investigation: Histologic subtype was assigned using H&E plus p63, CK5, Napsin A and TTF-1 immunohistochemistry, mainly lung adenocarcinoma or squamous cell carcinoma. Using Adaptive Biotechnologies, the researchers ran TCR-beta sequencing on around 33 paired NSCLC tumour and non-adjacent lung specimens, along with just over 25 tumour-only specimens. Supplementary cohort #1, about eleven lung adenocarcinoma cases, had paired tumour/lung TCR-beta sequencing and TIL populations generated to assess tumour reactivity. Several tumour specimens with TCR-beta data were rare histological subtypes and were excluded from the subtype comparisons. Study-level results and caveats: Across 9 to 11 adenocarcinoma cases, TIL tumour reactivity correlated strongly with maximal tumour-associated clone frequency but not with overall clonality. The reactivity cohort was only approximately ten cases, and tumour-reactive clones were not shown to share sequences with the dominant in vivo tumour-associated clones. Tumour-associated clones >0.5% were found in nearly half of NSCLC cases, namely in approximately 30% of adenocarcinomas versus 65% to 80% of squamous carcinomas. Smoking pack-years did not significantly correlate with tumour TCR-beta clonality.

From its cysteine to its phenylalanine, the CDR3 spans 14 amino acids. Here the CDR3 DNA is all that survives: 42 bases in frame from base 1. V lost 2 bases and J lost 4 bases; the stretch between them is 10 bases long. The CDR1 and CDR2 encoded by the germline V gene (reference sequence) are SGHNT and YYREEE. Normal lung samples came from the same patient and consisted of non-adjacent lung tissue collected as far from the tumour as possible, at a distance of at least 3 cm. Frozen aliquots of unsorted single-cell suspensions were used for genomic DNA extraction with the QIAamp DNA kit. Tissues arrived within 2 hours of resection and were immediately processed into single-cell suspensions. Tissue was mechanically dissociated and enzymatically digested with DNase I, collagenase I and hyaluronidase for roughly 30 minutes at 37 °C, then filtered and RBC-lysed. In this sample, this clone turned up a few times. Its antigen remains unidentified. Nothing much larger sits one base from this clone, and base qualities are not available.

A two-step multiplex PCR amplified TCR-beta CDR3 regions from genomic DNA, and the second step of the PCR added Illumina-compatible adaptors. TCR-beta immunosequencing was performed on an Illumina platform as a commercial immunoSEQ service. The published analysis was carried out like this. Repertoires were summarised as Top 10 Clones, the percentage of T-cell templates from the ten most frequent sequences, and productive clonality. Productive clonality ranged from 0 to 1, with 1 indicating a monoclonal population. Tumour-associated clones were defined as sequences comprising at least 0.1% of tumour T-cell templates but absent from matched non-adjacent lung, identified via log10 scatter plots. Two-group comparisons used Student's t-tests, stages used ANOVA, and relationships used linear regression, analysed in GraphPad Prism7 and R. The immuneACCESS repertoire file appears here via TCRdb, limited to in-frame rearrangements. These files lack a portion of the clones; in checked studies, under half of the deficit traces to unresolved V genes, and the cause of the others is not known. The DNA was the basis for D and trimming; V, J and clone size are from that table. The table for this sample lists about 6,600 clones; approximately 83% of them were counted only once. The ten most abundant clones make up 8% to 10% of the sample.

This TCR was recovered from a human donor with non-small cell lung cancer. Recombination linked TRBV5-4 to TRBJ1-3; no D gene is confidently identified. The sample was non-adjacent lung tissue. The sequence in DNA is TGTGCCAGCAGCTTCGGGGTCGAGGGAAACACCATATATTTT. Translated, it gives CASSFGVEGNTIYF.